The present T cell receptor (beta chain) was sequenced within a study of blood T cell repertoires in COVID-19 (dated by TCRdb to the early 2020s). About the study as a whole: Collaborator samples came from the United States, Italy and Spain and covered acute and convalescent phases of COVID-19. The repertoires were made available in a free public database intended to serve as a resource for research on the immune response to SARS-CoV-2. The samples were drawn from the first 160 participants of the ongoing ImmuneRACE study and from more than 1,000 subjects provided by 6 global collaborators. The material from the prospective study consisted of cDNA or gDNA derived from T cells, B-cell-depleted T cells, or PBMCs. A de-identified subject ID, COVID-19 status, age in years and sex were almost always included in the sample metadata. HLA class I and class II types, where available, came from metadata supplied by the sample provider rather than from assay-based typing. The dataset comprised deeply sampled blood TCRbeta repertoires from subjects exposed to, actively infected with, or recovered from COVID-19.

General findings and caveats noted by the study authors: The amount of clinical and demographic metadata varied by source and participant and was provided uncurated.

The immunoSEQ Assay, a bias-controlled multiplex PCR, was used to amplify TCRbeta CDR3 regions from genomic DNA. The authors' pipeline ran thus. The number of nucleated cells in each sample was estimated by amplification of reference gene primers within the assay. Sequence reads were collapsed and filtered to measure the absolute abundance of every unique TCRbeta CDR3 rearrangement. For each sample, productive Simpson clonality was calculated by taking the square root of Simpson's diversity index across productive rearrangements. In its TCRdb copy, this immuneACCESS table keeps in-frame sequences only and misses some clones. Where compared with another copy, unresolved V genes explain less than half of these, and the others have no known cause. For V, J and clone size, that table is used; D and trimming come from the DNA. The sample records 150,000 to 200,000 clones, about 87% of which are singletons. The leading ten clones occupy about 0.96% of the sample.

On this clone: Its antigen remains unidentified. Nothing much larger sits one base from this clone, and base qualities are not available.

Via the germline V gene, CDR1 is KGHSH and CDR2 LQKENI. Including the terminal cysteine and phenylalanine, the CDR3 comprises 15 residues. The only DNA kept is the CDR3, 45 bases in frame from the first base. After removal of 3 bases from V and 6 bases from J, the junction retains 7 bases not matched to a gene. Samples from volunteer blood donors who had recovered from COVID-19 were contributed by a second Seattle source. Collaborating institutions collected whole blood in K2EDTA tubes following their own protocols. For TCRbeta analysis, collaborators shipped samples as frozen whole blood, isolated PBMCs, or DNA extracted from either of those sample types.

Material for sequencing was peripheral blood. The receptor was derived from a woman between 18 and 30 years old who had recovered from COVID-19. The chain is assembled from TRBV18 and TRBJ1-2; 10 central bases correspond to TRBD1. The CDR3 loop reads CASSPGQGKENGYTF. The sequence in DNA is TGTGCCAGCTCACCGGGACAGGGGAAGGAGAATGGCTACACCTTC.